A selection of T cell receptor beta chains follows, all from one sample in a study of blood T cell repertoires in COVID-19. The table came from immunoSEQ multiplex PCR; TCRdb's copy has only in-frame clones and leaves some out. This sample yields 150,000 to 200,000 clones, of which nearly 90% are seen a single time; 20% to 25% belongs to the top ten. Sample: peripheral blood. These receptor sequences come from a man between 60 and 75 years old with active or convalescent COVID-19. The CDR3 runs from the conserved cysteine through the conserved F or W. D genes are given only for firm matches. Not every row has a clone size; where given, it reads once, few, many or a size class.

>TRBJ2-7|NA|TRBV2|TRBD2
CASSDISLAGAYEQYF
TGTGCCAGCAGTGATATATCGCTAGCGGGGGCCTACGAGCAGTACTTC
>TRBJ1-5|NA|TRBV5-8|NA
CASSWGGTYNQPQHF
TGTGCCAGCAGCTGGGGGGGGACCTACAATCAGCCCCAGCATTTT
>TRBJ1-1|NA|TRBV2|NA
CASRSQENTEAFF
TGTGCCAGCAGATCTCAGGAGAACACTGAAGCTTTCTTT
>TRBJ1-3|NA|TRBV5-1|NA
CASSLDLGNTIYF
TGCGCCAGCAGCTTGGATCTTGGAAACACCATATATTTT
>TRBJ2-1|NA|TRBV29-1|TRBD2
CSVEDPRGGLNEQFF
TGCAGCGTTGAAGATCCTCGCGGGGGTTTGAATGAGCAGTTCTTC
>TRBJ2-7|once|TRBV7-2|NA
CASSYSFGSYEQYF
TGTGCCAGCAGCTACAGTTTTGGGTCCTACGAGCAGTACTTC
>TRBJ1-1|NA|TRBV6-5|TRBD1
CASSRDREAFF
TGTGCCAGCAGCCGGGACAGGGAAGCTTTCTTT
>TRBJ2-3|once|TRBV20-1|NA
CSARRGGTQYF
TGCAGTGCTAGACGTGGGGGCACGCAGTATTTT
>TRBJ2-1|once|TRBV12-3/TRBV12-4|NA
CASSFVNEQFF
TGTGCCAGCAGTTTCGTCAATGAGCAGTTCTTC
>TRBJ2-1|NA|TRBV24-1|NA
CATSRPSPGLRAHNEQFF
TGTGCCACCAGTCGCCCTTCCCCGGGACTTAGGGCCCACAATGAGCAGTTCTTC
>TRBJ1-5|NA|TRBV2|NA
CASSTQGSNQPQHF
TGTGCCAGCAGTACACAGGGTAGCAATCAGCCCCAGCATTTT
>TRBJ2-3|NA|TRBV15|TRBD1
CATSTLTGATDTQYF
TGTGCCACCAGCACCCTAACAGGGGCGACAGATACGCAGTATTTT
>TRBJ2-1|NA|TRBV15|NA
CATSRGGGPPINEQFF
TGTGCCACCAGCAGAGGGGGGGGGCCCCCTATCAATGAGCAGTTCTTC
>TRBJ2-2|NA|TRBV24-1|NA
CATSDRNQGKETGELFF
TGTGCCACCAGTGACCGTAACCAGGGGAAGGAAACCGGGGAGCTGTTTTTT
>TRBJ2-1|NA|TRBV5-3|TRBD1
CARSLRRQDRGMNEQFF
TGTGCCAGAAGCTTGCGCCGACAGGACAGGGGGATGAATGAGCAGTTCTTC
>TRBJ2-7|NA|TRBV6-5|TRBD1
CASSYRDSYEQYF
TGTGCCAGCAGTTACCGGGACAGCTACGAGCAGTACTTC
>TRBJ1-6|NA|TRBV2|NA
CASSELGGGLSYNSPLHF
TGTGCCAGCAGTGAATTGGGTGGGGGGTTGTCCTATAATTCACCCCTCCACTTT
>TRBJ1-5|NA|TRBV11-3|NA
CASSLDGGRASVSNQPQHF
TGTGCCAGCAGCTTAGATGGCGGCAGGGCAAGTGTTAGCAATCAGCCCCAGCATTTT
>TRBJ2-7|NA|TRBV5-4|NA
CASSSRAGSYEQYF
TGTGCCAGCAGCTCCAGGGCAGGCTCCTACGAGCAGTACTTC
>TRBJ2-1|NA|TRBV7-8|TRBD1
CASSFDRDRAYTEQFF
TGTGCCAGCAGCTTTGACCGGGACAGGGCGTACACGGAGCAGTTCTTC
>TRBJ2-1|NA|TRBV3-1/TRBV3-2|TRBD2
CASSQDIAGGREQFF
TGTGCCAGCAGCCAGGACATAGCGGGGGGGCGCGAGCAGTTCTTC
>TRBJ2-7|NA|TRBV6-5|TRBD1
CASNQQGAGYEQYF
TGTGCCAGCAACCAACAGGGGGCGGGCTACGAGCAGTACTTC
>TRBJ2-1|once|TRBV2|TRBD2
CASTFGRGDYNEQFF
TGTGCCAGCACTTTTGGACGGGGGGACTACAATGAGCAGTTCTTC
>TRBJ1-2|NA|TRBV27|TRBD1
CASSREKGAGYTF
TGTGCCAGCAGCCGGGAAAAGGGGGCGGGCTACACCTTC
>TRBJ1-2|few|TRBV6-5|TRBD1
CASSYARPGGYYGYTF
TGTGCCAGCAGTTACGCACGGCCAGGGGGCTACTATGGCTACACCTTC
>TRBJ1-2|NA|TRBV4-1|NA
CASSQDLYTGSYGYTF
TGCGCCAGCAGCCAAGATCTATATACGGGGTCGTATGGCTACACCTTC
>TRBJ2-1|NA|TRBV13|NA
CASSRARGPQGGYNEQFF
TGTGCCAGCAGTCGTGCGCGGGGCCCCCAAGGTGGATACAATGAGCAGTTCTTC
>TRBJ1-4|NA|TRBV6-1|TRBD1
CASSEGGRGRGEKLFF
TGTGCCAGCAGTGAAGGTGGAAGGGGGCGGGGTGAAAAACTGTTTTTT
>TRBJ1-5|once|TRBV6-5|TRBD1
CASSRDRVQPQHF
TGTGCCAGCAGCCGCGACAGGGTTCAGCCCCAGCATTTT
>TRBJ1-1|once|TRBV7-9|NA
CASSPFLGRGGNTEAFF
TGTGCCAGCAGCCCCTTCCTCGGTAGGGGGGGTAACACTGAAGCTTTCTTT